Sequencing of this T cell receptor beta chain was carried out in a study of cytomegalovirus exposure and HLA in healthy donors. Study conclusions and caveats: In a later analysis, TCR association rates varied by HLA locus: DRB1 most, HLA-C fewest.

This clone occurred a few times. Its antigen is unknown. Primers for the PCR totalled 60 Vbeta and 13 Jbeta. Produced via immunoSEQ multiplex PCR; TCRdb's table is partial and in-frame only. Of tens of thousands of clones listed, around 83% were seen once; the top ten hold around 4.1%. V lost 5 bases and J lost 3; bases outside the gene matches: 8. The germline V gene encodes CDR1 LNHDA and CDR2 SQIVND (reference sequence). CDR3 length: 15 residues. What was sequenced was PBMCs. The origin of this receptor is a young man in good health and CMV-seronegative. V usage is TRBV19 and J usage is TRBJ1-2; 8 bases line up with TRBD1. The CDR3 DNA reads as TGTGCCAGTAGTGTGGGGGACAGGCGCTACTATGGCTACACCTTC. Translation: CASSVGDRRYYGYTF.